This T cell receptor beta chain was captured by sequencing in a study of T cell changes during pregnancy in multiple sclerosis. The protocol was immunoSEQ multiplex PCR, while the TCRdb copy is restricted to in-frame clones and leaves out a portion. The sample shows over 100,000 clones, about 93% of them seen only once. Losses at the gene ends were 4 bases for V and 14 bases for J; bases not matched to a gene: 6. Germline V gives CDR1 MNHNS, CDR2 SASEGT. The CDR3 has 12 residues. Sequencing was performed on peripheral blood, taken in the third trimester of pregnancy. This TCR was sampled from a female donor with multiple sclerosis, enrolled in a pregnancy study. The chain uses TRBV6-1 and TRBJ2-2, with 8 bases lining up with TRBD1. DNA of the CDR3: TGTGCCAGCAGTGCCCGCCAGGGGGCCCTGTTTTTT. Amino acids: CASSARQGALFF.